These 30 T cell receptor beta chains were all obtained from the same sample, sequenced in a study of blood T cell repertoires in COVID-19. The assay was immunoSEQ multiplex PCR, and TCRdb's table has in-frame clones only and misses some. The sample carries some 290,000 clones, approximately 90% recorded once. Source material: PBMCs or T cells enriched from blood (not recorded which). The receptors were gathered from a woman aged 25 to 45 who had been exposed to COVID-19.

V gene TRBV6-1 combines with J gene TRBJ1-3, with no clear D. This CDR3 region has 17 residues. Trimming removed 1 base from V and 0 bases from J, with 13 bases in between. Looked up from germline, CDR1 is MNHNS and CDR2 is SASEGT. The CDR3, as DNA: TGTGCCAGCAGTGAAGGAGGGTTGGTGAGCTCTGGAAACACCATATATTTT. Amino acids: CASSEGGLVSSGNTIYF.

V and J are TRBV6-5 and TRBJ1-4; D gene unclear. The germline CDR1 and CDR2 sequences are MNHEY and SVGAGI. The CDR3 has 13 residues. Trimming removed 3 bases at V and 8 bases at J, with 10 bases between. The CDR3 nucleotides are TGTGCCAGCAGTTATACTAAGAGGGAAAAACTGTTTTTT. Translation gives CASSYTKREKLFF.

The chain couples TRBV27 to TRBJ1-2; D ambiguous. The germline V gene has CDR1 MNHEY and CDR2 SMNVEV (reference sequence). This CDR3 region has 15 residues. The V end was cut by 0 bases, the J end by 0 bases, with 8 bases between. CDR3 bases: TGTGCCAGCAGTTTATCGTCTGGAGCTAACTATGGCTACACCTTC. Translation gives CASSLSSGANYGYTF.

This chain connects TRBV7-8 to TRBJ2-7; 8 bases align to TRBD1. The CDR3 runs 15 residues. Germline V gene sequence: CDR1 SGHVS, CDR2 FQNEAQ. V lost 1 base, J lost 1 base, and 3 bases stayed unmatched. In DNA form, the CDR3 reads TGTGCCAGCAGCTTAGGACAGGGGTATTCCTACGAGCAGTACTTC. The encoded protein is CASSLGQGYSYEQYF.

This clone has only one observation. This sequence joins TRBV7-8 and TRBJ1-5, with TRBD1 as a possible D gene (5 bases). The V end was cut by 5 bases, the J end by 1 base, with 15 bases between. Per the germline V gene, CDR1 is SGHVS and CDR2 is FQNEAQ. The CDR3 consists of 16 residues. CDR3 DNA: TGTGCCAGCAGCCTGAAAGTCAGGGCGAGCAATCAGCCCCAGCATTTT. It specifies CASSLKVRASNQPQHF.

The chain couples TRBV29-1 to TRBJ2-3; 13 positions match TRBD2. V trimming: 5 bases; J trimming: 0 bases; junction bases outside the gene matches: 5. Germline CDR1 reads SQVTM; CDR2 reads ANQGSEA. This CDR3 is built from 16 residues. CDR3 nucleotide sequence: TGCAGCGTTATCGGACTAGCGGGGGTTAGCACAGATACGCAGTATTTT. It is translated as CSVIGLAGVSTDTQYF.

The V call is TRBV4-3, the J call TRBJ1-3, with TRBD1 as a possible D gene (6 bases). V lost 0 bases and J 7 bases, leaving 10 bases between the germline ends. The germline CDR1 and CDR2 sequences are LGHNA and YSLEER. The CDR3 loop spans 14 amino acids. CDR3 bases: TGCGCCAGCAGCCAAGACAGGGGATTCAACACCATATATTTT. As protein: CASSQDRGFNTIYF.

Note on this clone: A read error may account for a junction end that differs from germline. This chain connects TRBV18 to TRBJ2-3; 10 bases align to TRBD2. Germline CDR1 is KGHSH and CDR2 is LQKENI. The CDR3 has 15 residues. The CDR3: CASSPLAGLADTQYF. In DNA, the CDR3 is TGTGCCAGCTCCCCACTAGCGGGGCTCGCAGATACGCAGTATTTT.

The chain recombines TRBV4-2 with TRBJ1-5, with no clear D. Germline CDR1 is LGHNA and CDR2 is YNFKEQ. Trimming removed 0 bases at V and 0 bases at J, with 9 bases between. The CDR3 contains 16 residues. CDR3 loop: CASSQDWAGSNQPQHF. The DNA of the CDR3 is TGTGCCAGCAGCCAAGATTGGGCAGGTAGCAATCAGCCCCAGCATTTT.

V usage is TRBV7-2 and J usage is TRBJ2-1, with TRBD2 identical over 14 bases. The CDR3 contains 17 residues. The V and J ends lost 3 bases and 6 bases, in that order; junction bases with no gene match: 7. Germline CDR1 and CDR2: SGHTA and FQGNSA. The CDR3 DNA reads as TGTGCCAGCAGCTTCAGGGGGACTAGCGGGGGCCCCAATGAGCAGTTCTTC. This encodes CASSFRGTSGGPNEQFF.

This CDR3 reads CASSSRDRGNSPLHF. CDR3 sequence (DNA): TGTGCCAGCAGCTCCCGGGACAGGGGTAATTCACCCCTCCACTTT. The rearrangement uses TRBV9 and TRBJ1-6; TRBD1 matches 10 bases. Germline-derived CDR1 and CDR2 are SGDLS and YYNGEE. After removal of 4 bases from V and 6 bases from J, the junction contained 4 bases not matched to a gene. The CDR3 runs to 15 residues.

The V call is TRBV28, the J call TRBJ1-5, with 7 bases fitting TRBD1. The junction had 11 bases not matched to a gene; V was cut back by 1 base and J by 2 bases. Germline lookup yields CDR1 MDHEN and CDR2 SYDVKM. This CDR3 region has 18 residues. The CDR3 loop reads CASSLSLNRGLGNQPQHF. As DNA, the CDR3 is TGTGCCAGCAGTTTATCCCTTAACAGGGGCCTGGGCAATCAGCCCCAGCATTTT.

This CDR3 is CASSPETGGSGYTF. CDR3 sequence (DNA): TGTGCCAGCAGCCCAGAGACAGGGGGAAGTGGCTACACCTTC. The chain has TRBV4-2 and TRBJ1-2, with TRBD1 matching over 9 bases. CDR1 is LGHNA and CDR2 is YNFKEQ in the germline V gene. Losses at the gene ends were 4 bases for V and 7 bases for J; bases not matched to a gene: 7. This CDR3 comprises 14 residues.

The V gene is TRBV10-1, the J gene TRBJ1-1, with 8 positions matching TRBD1. The germline gives CDR1 WNHNN, CDR2 SYGVQD (reference sequence). Trimming took 11 bases from V and 0 from J; bases not matched to a gene: 5. The CDR3 is made up of 13 amino acids. CDR3 protein: CAGTQGVNTEAFF. The CDR3 nucleotides read TGCGCCGGGACACAGGGGGTGAACACTGAAGCTTTCTTT.

The rearrangement uses TRBV7-2 and TRBJ2-3; 9 nucleotides align to TRBD2. This CDR3 is built from 17 residues. Germline-derived CDR1 and CDR2 are SGHTA and FQGNSA. J was trimmed by 7 bases and V by 1 base; bases with no gene match: 12. CDR3 protein: CASSLGLSGGSKNTQYF. CDR3 nucleotide sequence: TGTGCCAGCAGCTTAGGTCTAAGCGGGGGGTCAAAAAATACGCAGTATTTT.

The rearrangement joins TRBV5-1 to TRBJ2-3, with D possibly being TRBD1 (6 bases). Looked up from germline, CDR1 is SGHRS and CDR2 is YFSETQ. Trimming stripped 5 bases from V and 1 base from J, with 17 bases between. The CDR3 totals 16 residues. In DNA form, the CDR3 reads TGCGCCAGCAGAGAGAACAGTGGGGGCCGCACAGATACGCAGTATTTT. Translating it yields CASRENSGGRTDTQYF.

The chain joins TRBV18 to TRBJ1-1, with D maybe TRBD1 (6 bases). CDR3 length: 14 amino acids. The V gene's germline CDR1 is KGHSH and CDR2 LQKENI. V lost 1 base, J lost 6 bases, and 12 bases lay in between. CDR3 DNA: TGTGCCAGCTCACCACAGACAGGCCTGTCTGAAGCTTTCTTT. Protein sequence: CASSPQTGLSEAFF.

This chain joins TRBV19 and TRBJ1-1, with TRBD1 as a possible D gene (6 bases). V lost 6 bases and J 7 bases, leaving 9 bases between the germline ends. This CDR3 has 11 residues. Germline V gene sequence: CDR1 LNHDA, CDR2 SQIVND (reference sequence). Here the CDR3 DNA reads TGTGCCAGTAGGAACAGGGATGAAGCTTTCTTT. Residues: CASRNRDEAFF.

The rearrangement uses TRBV6-2 or TRBV6-3 and TRBJ2-5; TRBD2 aligns across 7 bases. V lost 6 bases to trimming and J lost 3 bases; unmatched junction nucleotides: 10. In germline, CDR1 is MNHEY, CDR2 SVGEGT. CDR3 size: 15 residues. CDR3 nucleotide sequence: TGTGCCAGCAGCACGACGGGACTACGAGAAGAGACCCAGTACTTC. It is translated as CASSTTGLREETQYF.

The J gene is TRBJ2-4, the V gene TRBV5-6, with 7 bases identical to TRBD2. The trim removed 5 bases at V and 15 bases at J, leaving 11 bases unmatched. Germline loops: CDR1 SGHDT, CDR2 YYEEEE. This CDR3 has 12 residues. CDR3 in amino acids: CASSSSGTRGYF. CDR3 coding DNA: TGTGCCAGCAGTTCCAGCGGGACGAGGGGGTACTTC.

This clone has a handful of counts. This chain uses TRBV6-4 with TRBJ2-5, with TRBD2 matching over 8 bases. Trimming took 2 bases from V and 2 from J; bases not matched to a gene: 4. Germline CDR1 MRHNA, CDR2 SNTAGT. The length of the CDR3 is 15 residues. The CDR3 DNA sequence: TGTGCCAGCAGTGACGGCGCTAGCGGGCAAGAGACCCAGTACTTC. It encodes CASSDGASGQETQYF.

This sequence joins TRBV25-1 and TRBJ1-5; D unclear. The CDR3 length is 14 residues. Germline V gene sequence: CDR1 MGHDK, CDR2 SYGVNS. V was trimmed by 3 bases and J by 7 bases, leaving 13 bases between them. The chain's CDR3 is CASSDYKGGQPQHF. Written as DNA, the CDR3 is TGTGCCAGCAGTGACTACAAGGGAGGACAGCCCCAGCATTTT. Full variable domain (outside the CDR3, taken from reference TRBV25-1 and TRBJ1-5): EADIYQTPRYLVIGTGKKITLECSQTMGHDKMYWYQQDPGMELHLIHYSYGVNSTEKGDLSSESTVSRIRTEHFPLTLESARPSHTSQYLCASSDYKGGQPQHFGDGTRLSIL.

The chain carries TRBV5-8 and TRBJ1-1; 9 bases map to TRBD1. J gave up 8 bases and V 3 bases, and 8 bases lay outside the gene matches. Per the germline V gene, CDR1 is SGHTS and CDR2 is YDEGEE. This CDR3 is 14 amino acids long. The CDR3 protein is CASSSGTGWREAFF. As DNA, the CDR3 is TGTGCCAGCAGCTCCGGGACAGGGTGGCGGGAAGCTTTCTTT.

V is TRBV11-2 and J is TRBJ1-1; 7 bases match TRBD1. With 6 bases clipped from V and 0 bases from J, the junction kept 10 bases outside the gene matches. The CDR3 spans 16 residues. CDR1 is SGHAT, CDR2 FQNNGV, per germline. Here the CDR3 DNA reads TGTGCCAGCAGGTTCCCGACAGACAGGGTGAACACTGAAGCTTTCTTT. This sequence encodes CASRFPTDRVNTEAFF.

The rearrangement joins TRBV7-2 to TRBJ1-1; TRBD1 matches 9 bases. Germline assignment: CDR1 SGHTA and CDR2 FQGNSA. The CDR3 has 13 amino acids. Germline trimming cut 4 bases from V and 4 bases from J; bases unmatched to any gene: 1. CDR3 nucleotide sequence: TGTGCCAGCAGCTGGACAGGGGCCACTGAAGCTTTCTTT. As protein: CASSWTGATEAFF.

V is TRBV4-2 and J is TRBJ2-7, with a tentative D call TRBD2 (6 bases). Germline V gene data show CDR1 as LGHNA and CDR2 as YNFKEQ. V lost 4 bases, J lost 3 bases, and 16 bases lay in between. The CDR3 extends over 15 amino acids. The CDR3 coding sequence is TGTGCCAGCAGCCCCCTCGGCGGGGATCTCTACGAGCAGTACTTC. As protein: CASSPLGGDLYEQYF.

CDR3 protein: CASSKGNQPQHF. DNA of the CDR3: TGTGCCAGCAGTAAGGGGAATCAGCCCCAGCATTTT. V gene TRBV27 combines with J gene TRBJ1-5, with D perhaps matching TRBD1 (5 bases). This CDR3 spans 12 amino acids. V was shortened by 5 bases and J by 4 bases, with 6 bases between the two germline ends. Germline CDR1 reads MNHEY; CDR2 reads SMNVEV (reference sequence).

The chain has TRBV15 and TRBJ1-6, with unresolved D. Germline loops: CDR1 LNHNV, CDR2 YYDKDF (reference sequence). Trimming removed 0 bases at V and 4 bases at J, with 10 bases between. The CDR3 is made up of 16 amino acids. The CDR3 reads CATSRDPSQYNSPLHF. The CDR3 nucleotides read TGTGCCACCAGCAGAGATCCTTCACAGTATAATTCACCCCTCCACTTT.

The V and J genes are TRBV11-1 and TRBJ2-7, with D perhaps TRBD2 (6 bases). CDR3 size: 14 residues. The V gene's germline CDR1 is SGHAT and CDR2 FQDESV (reference sequence). The V end lost 7 bases, the J end lost 7 bases, and 20 bases lay between the germline ends. CDR3 DNA sequence: TGTGCCAGCACCTCCCTTGGTAGCGGAGGGGAGCAGTACTTC. It translates to CASTSLGSGGEQYF.

This clone was picked up one time. This sequence joins TRBV15 and TRBJ2-3; TRBD2 is a possible D gene (6 bases). V shed 3 bases and J shed 3 bases, with 13 bases lying between them. The CDR3 covers 15 residues. The germline V gene has CDR1 LNHNV and CDR2 YYDKDF (reference sequence). The CDR3 loop reads CATSSRRGGTDTQYF. CDR3 DNA sequence: TGTGCCACCAGCAGCCGAAGGGGAGGTACAGATACGCAGTATTTT. Filled out from reference TRBV15 and TRBJ2-3, the complete variable domain reads DAMVIQNPRYQVTQFGKPVTLSCSQTLNHNVMYWYQQKSSQAPKLLFHYYDKDFNNEADTPDNFQSRRPNTSFCFLDIRSPGLGDTAMYLCATSSRRGGTDTQYFGPGTRLTVL.